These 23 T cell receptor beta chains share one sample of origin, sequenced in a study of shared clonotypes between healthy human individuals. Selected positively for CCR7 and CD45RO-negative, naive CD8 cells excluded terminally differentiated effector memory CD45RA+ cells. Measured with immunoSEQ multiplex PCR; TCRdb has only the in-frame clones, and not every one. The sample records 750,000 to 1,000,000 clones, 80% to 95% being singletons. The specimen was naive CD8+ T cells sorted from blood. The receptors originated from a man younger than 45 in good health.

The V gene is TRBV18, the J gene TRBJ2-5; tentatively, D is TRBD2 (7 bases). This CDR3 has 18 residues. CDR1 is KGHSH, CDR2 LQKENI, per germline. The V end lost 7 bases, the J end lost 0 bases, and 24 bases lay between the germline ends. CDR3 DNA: TGTGCCAGCTTAACGGGGGGCGGTACCCCGCTGTACCAAGAGACCCAGTACTTC. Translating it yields CASLTGGGTPLYQETQYF.

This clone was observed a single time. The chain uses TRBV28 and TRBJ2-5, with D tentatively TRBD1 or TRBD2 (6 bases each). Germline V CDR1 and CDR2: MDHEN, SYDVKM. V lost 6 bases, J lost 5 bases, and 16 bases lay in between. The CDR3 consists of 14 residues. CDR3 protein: CASRKEGGRETQYF. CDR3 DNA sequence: TGTGCCAGCAGGAAAGAGGGGGGTAGGGAGACCCAGTACTTC. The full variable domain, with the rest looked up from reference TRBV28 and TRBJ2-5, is DVKVTQSSRYLVKRTGEKVFLECVQDMDHENMFWYRQDPGLGLRLIYFSYDVKMKEKGDIPEGYSVSREKKERFSLILESASTNQTSMYLCASRKEGGRETQYFGPGTRLLVL.

The CDR3 region is CASSLEGFFDYGYTF. CDR3 nucleotides: TGCGCCAGCAGTCTGGAAGGGTTTTTCGACTATGGCTACACCTTC. This chain joins TRBV5-1 and TRBJ1-2; D ambiguous. Between the trimmed V and J ends, which lost 5 bases and 3 bases, there was a span of 17 bases. Germline CDR1 and CDR2: SGHRS and YFSETQ. This CDR3 is 15 amino acids long.

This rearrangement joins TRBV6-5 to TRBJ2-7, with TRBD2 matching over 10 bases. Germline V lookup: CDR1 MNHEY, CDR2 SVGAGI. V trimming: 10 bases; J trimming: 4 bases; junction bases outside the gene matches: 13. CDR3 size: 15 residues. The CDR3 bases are TGTGCCATCCCTCTTGGACTAGCGGCAAATTACGAGCAGTACTTC. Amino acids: CAIPLGLAANYEQYF.

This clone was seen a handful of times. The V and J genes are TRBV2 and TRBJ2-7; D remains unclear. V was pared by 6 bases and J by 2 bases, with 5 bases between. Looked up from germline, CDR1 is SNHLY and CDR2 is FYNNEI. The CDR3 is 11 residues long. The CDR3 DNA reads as TGTGCCAGCAGCCCCACCTACGAGCAGTACTTC. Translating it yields CASSPTYEQYF.

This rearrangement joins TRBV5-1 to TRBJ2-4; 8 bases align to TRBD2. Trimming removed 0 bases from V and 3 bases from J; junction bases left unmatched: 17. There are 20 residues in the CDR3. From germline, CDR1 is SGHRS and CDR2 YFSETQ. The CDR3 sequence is CASSLGLTSEEVWDKNIQYF. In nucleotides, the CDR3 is TGCGCCAGCAGCTTGGGATTGACTAGCGAAGAAGTCTGGGACAAAAACATTCAGTACTTC.

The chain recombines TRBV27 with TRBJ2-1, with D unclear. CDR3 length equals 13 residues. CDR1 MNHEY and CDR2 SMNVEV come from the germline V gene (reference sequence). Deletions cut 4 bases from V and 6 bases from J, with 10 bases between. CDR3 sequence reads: CASSSGLLNEQFF. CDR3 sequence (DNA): TGTGCCAGCAGTTCAGGATTGCTCAATGAGCAGTTCTTC.

Here the CDR3 reads CASSFGTRTGLLQETQYF. The CDR3 DNA follows: TGTGCCAGCAGTTTTGGCACCAGGACAGGTTTATTGCAAGAGACCCAGTACTTC. This sequence joins TRBV27 and TRBJ2-5; 7 nucleotides line up with TRBD1. V dropped 3 bases and J dropped 2; count of bases not matched to a gene: 15. CDR3 length: 18 residues. In germline, CDR1 is MNHEY, CDR2 SMNVEV (reference sequence).

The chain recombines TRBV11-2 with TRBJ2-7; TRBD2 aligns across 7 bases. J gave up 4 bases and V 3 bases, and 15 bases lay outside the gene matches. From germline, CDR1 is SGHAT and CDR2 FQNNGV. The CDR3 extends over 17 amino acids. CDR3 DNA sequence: TGTGCCAGCAGCTTCGGGGGAGGGCCCCTACTTGTTTACGAGCAGTACTTC. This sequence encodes CASSFGGGPLLVYEQYF. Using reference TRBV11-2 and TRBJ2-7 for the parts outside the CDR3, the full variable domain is EAGVAQSPRYKIIEKRQSVAFWCNPISGHATLYWYQQILGQGPKLLIQFQNNGVVDDSQLPKDRFSAERLKGVDSTLKIQPAKLEDSAVYLCASSFGGGPLLVYEQYFGPGTRLTVT.

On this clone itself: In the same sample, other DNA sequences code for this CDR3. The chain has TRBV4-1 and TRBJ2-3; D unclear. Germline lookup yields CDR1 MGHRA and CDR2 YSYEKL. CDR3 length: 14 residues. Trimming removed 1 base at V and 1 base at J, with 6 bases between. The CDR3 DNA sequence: TGCGCCAGCAGCCAAGGGCCAGGCACAGATACGCAGTATTTT. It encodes CASSQGPGTDTQYF.

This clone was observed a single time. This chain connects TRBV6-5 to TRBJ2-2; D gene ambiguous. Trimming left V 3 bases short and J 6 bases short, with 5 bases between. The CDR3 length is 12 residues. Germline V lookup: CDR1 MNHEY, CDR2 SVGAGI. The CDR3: CASSYGPGELFF. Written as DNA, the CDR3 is TGTGCCAGCAGTTATGGTCCCGGGGAGCTGTTTTTT.

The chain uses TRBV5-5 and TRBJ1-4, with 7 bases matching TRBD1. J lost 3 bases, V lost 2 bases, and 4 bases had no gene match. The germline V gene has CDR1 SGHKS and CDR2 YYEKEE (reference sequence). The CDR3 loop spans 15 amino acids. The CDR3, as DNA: TGTGCCAGCAGCTTAGAGGGGGCGGCTAATGAAAAACTGTTTTTT. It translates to CASSLEGAANEKLFF.

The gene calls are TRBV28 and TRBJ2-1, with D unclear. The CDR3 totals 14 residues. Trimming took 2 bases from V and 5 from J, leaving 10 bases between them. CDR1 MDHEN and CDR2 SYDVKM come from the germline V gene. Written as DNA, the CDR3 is TGTGCCAGCAGTTTAGCTGAACGGAACAATGAGCAGTTCTTC. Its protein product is CASSLAERNNEQFF.

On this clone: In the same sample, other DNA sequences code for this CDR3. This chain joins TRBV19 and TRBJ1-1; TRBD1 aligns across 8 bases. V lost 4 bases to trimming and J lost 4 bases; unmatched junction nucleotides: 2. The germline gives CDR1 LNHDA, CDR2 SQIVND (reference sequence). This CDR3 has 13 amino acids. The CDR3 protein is CASSSTGGTEAFF. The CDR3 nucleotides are TGTGCCAGTAGTAGTACAGGGGGCACTGAAGCTTTCTTT. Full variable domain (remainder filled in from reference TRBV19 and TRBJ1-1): DGGITQSPKYLFRKEGQNVTLSCEQNLNHDAMYWYRQDPGQGLRLIYYSQIVNDFQKGDIAEGYSVSREKKESFPLTVTSAQKNPTAFYLCASSSTGGTEAFFGQGTRLTVV.

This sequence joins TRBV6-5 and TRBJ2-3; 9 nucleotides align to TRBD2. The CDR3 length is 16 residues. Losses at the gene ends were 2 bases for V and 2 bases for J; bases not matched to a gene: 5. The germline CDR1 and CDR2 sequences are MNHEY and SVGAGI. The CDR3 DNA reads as TGTGCCAGCAGTTACAAGGCGGGAGGGATCACAGATACGCAGTATTTT. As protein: CASSYKAGGITDTQYF.

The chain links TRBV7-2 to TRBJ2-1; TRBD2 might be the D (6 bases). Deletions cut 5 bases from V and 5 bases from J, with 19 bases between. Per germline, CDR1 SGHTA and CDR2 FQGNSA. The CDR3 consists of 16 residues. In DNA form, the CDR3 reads TGTGCCAGCAGCCCCCTCCTTTTATGGGGGGACAATGAGCAGTTCTTC. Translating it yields CASSPLLLWGDNEQFF.

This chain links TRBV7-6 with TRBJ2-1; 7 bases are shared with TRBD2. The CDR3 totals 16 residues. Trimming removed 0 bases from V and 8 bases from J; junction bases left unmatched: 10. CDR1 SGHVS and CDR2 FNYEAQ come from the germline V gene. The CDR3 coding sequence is TGTGCCAGCAGCTTAGCGGGGTCTAGCGGTGGTTATGAGCAGTTCTTC. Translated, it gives CASSLAGSSGGYEQFF.

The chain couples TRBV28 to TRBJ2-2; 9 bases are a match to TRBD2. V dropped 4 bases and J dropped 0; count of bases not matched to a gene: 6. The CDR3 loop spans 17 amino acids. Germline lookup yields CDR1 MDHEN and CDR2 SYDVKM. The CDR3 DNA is TGTGCCAGCAGTTCCCCAAGACTAGCGGCGAACACCGGGGAGCTGTTTTTT. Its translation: CASSSPRLAANTGELFF.

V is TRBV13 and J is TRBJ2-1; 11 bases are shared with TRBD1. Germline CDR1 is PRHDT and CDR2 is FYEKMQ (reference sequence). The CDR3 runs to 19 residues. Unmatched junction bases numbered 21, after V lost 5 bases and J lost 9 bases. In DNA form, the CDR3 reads TGTGCCAGCAGCCCCCCGGGACAGGGGGTCCCCTTAATTGCGTCTGAGCAGTTCTTC. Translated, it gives CASSPPGQGVPLIASEQFF. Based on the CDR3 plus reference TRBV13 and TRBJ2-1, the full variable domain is AAGVIQSPRHLIKEKRETATLKCYPIPRHDTVYWYQQGPGQDPQFLISFYEKMQSDKGSIPDRFSAQQFSDYHSELNMSSLELGDSALYFCASSPPGQGVPLIASEQFFGPGTRLTVL.

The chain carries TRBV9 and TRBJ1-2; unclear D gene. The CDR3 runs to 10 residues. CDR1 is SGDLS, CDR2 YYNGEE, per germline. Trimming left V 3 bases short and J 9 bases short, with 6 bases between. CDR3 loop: CASSGPSYTF. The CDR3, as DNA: TGTGCCAGCAGCGGCCCCAGCTACACCTTC.

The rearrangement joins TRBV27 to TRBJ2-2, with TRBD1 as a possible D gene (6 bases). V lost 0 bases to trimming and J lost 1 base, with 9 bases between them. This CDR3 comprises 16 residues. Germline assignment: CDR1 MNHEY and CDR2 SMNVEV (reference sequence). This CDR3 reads CASSLSWGLNTGELFF. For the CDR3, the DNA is TGTGCCAGCAGTTTATCATGGGGGCTGAACACCGGGGAGCTGTTTTTT.

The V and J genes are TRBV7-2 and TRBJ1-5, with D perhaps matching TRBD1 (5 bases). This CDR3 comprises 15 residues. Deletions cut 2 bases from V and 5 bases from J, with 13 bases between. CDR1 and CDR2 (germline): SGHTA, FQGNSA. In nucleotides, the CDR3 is TGTGCCAGCAGCTTATTGACAGCGGATGATCAGCCCCAGCATTTT. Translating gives CASSLLTADDQPQHF.

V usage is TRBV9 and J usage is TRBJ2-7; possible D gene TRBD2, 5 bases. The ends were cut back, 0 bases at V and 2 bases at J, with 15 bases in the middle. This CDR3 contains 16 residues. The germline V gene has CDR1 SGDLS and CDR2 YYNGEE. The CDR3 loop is CASSVGSGAVAYEQYF. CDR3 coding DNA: TGTGCCAGCAGCGTAGGAAGCGGAGCGGTGGCCTACGAGCAGTACTTC. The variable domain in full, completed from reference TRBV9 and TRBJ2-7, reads DSGVTQTPKHLITATGQRVTLRCSPRSGDLSVYWYQQSLDQGLQFLIQYYNGEERAKGNILERFSAQQFPDLHSELNLSSLELGDSALYFCASSVGSGAVAYEQYFGPGTRLTVT.